Shown below are 27 T cell receptor beta chains from a single sample sequenced in a study of Ad26.COV2.S vaccination and SARS-CoV-2 variants. Treatment in this sample: 15 to 20 received Ad26.COV2.S at low or high dose, single or two shots; several received placebo; per-sample allocation not given. It was on day 63 after the first vaccine or placebo injection that samples were taken. Sequencing used immunoSEQ multiplex PCR; TCRdb keeps in-frame clones, though not all of them. The sample holds over 400,000 clones, roughly 90% seen once. The input for sequencing was peripheral blood, taken in a trial of Ad26.COV2.S vaccine versus placebo. Source of these receptors: a person between 18 and 65 years old who received the Ad26.COV2.S COVID-19 vaccine or a placebo.

The chain employs TRBV7-9 and TRBJ2-7, with D unclear. Germline CDR1 is SEHNR and CDR2 is FQNEAQ (reference sequence). V was pared by 4 bases and J by 6 bases, with 7 bases between. The CDR3 covers 11 residues. In DNA form, the CDR3 reads TGTGCCAGCAGCTCAGACGGCGAGCAGTACTTC. It codes for CASSSDGEQYF.

The chain has TRBV3-1 (or the pseudogene TRBV3-2) and TRBJ2-2; TRBD2 agrees at 10 bases. V lost 1 base to trimming and J lost 3 bases; unmatched junction nucleotides: 5. This CDR3 contains 17 residues. Germline V gives CDR1 LGHDT, CDR2 YNNKEL (reference sequence). The CDR3 nucleotides are TGTGCCAGCAGCCAAGGGCCAGCGGGGGGGTACACCGGGGAGCTGTTTTTT. Translation: CASSQGPAGGYTGELFF.

The chain uses TRBV5-4 and TRBJ2-1; D possibly uses TRBD1 or TRBD2 (5 bases each). V lost 3 bases and J 8 bases, leaving 24 bases between the germline ends. The CDR3 contains 17 residues. CDR1 and CDR2 (germline): SGHNT, YYREEE (reference sequence). CDR3 sequence reads: CASSWGRGHLTTDEQFF. As DNA, the CDR3 is TGTGCCAGCAGCTGGGGACGAGGACACCTCACTACCGATGAGCAGTTCTTC.

The V and J genes are TRBV30 and TRBJ1-5; D perhaps matches TRBD1 (6 bases). V was trimmed by 1 base and J by 6 bases, leaving 13 bases between them. The CDR3 sequence is 14 residues long. The V gene's germline CDR1 is GTSNPN and CDR2 SVGIG (reference sequence). As DNA, the CDR3 is TGTGCCTGGAGTGGGGGGCAGTACGGTCAGCCCCAGCATTTT. Protein product: CAWSGGQYGQPQHF.

For this clone: The same CDR3 arises from other DNA sequences in this sample as well. The V and J genes are TRBV12-3 or TRBV12-4 and TRBJ2-1, with D uncertain. Trimming shortened V by 3 bases and J by 10 bases, and 7 bases separated the two germline ends. CDR3 length: 11 amino acids. CDR3: CASSLATEQFF. The DNA for the CDR3 is TGTGCCAGCAGTTTGGCGACAGAGCAGTTCTTC.

The genes are TRBV4-3 and TRBJ2-6; 8 bases are shared with TRBD1. The CDR3 has 20 amino acids. Germline CDR1 LGHNA, CDR2 YSLEER. Losses at the gene ends were 0 bases for V and 0 bases for J; bases not matched to a gene: 10. CDR3 sequence reads: CASSQDSSRDRNSGANVLTF. Written as DNA, the CDR3 is TGCGCCAGCAGCCAAGATAGTTCGAGGGACAGGAACTCTGGGGCCAACGTCCTGACTTTC.

This chain uses TRBV12-3 or TRBV12-4 with TRBJ1-1, with no clear D. V shed 10 bases and J shed 0 bases, with 12 bases lying between them. This CDR3 spans 13 amino acids. In DNA form, the CDR3 reads TGTGCCACCAGCTGGAGGGTGAACACTGAAGCTTTCTTT. Encoded protein: CATSWRVNTEAFF.

As DNA, the CDR3 is TGCAGCGTTGATATAGGTTACAATGAGCAGTTCTTC. This encodes CSVDIGYNEQFF. This chain uses TRBV29-1 with TRBJ2-1; no definite D call. Trimming cost V 3 bases and J 4 bases, with 7 bases left between them. The CDR3 is 12 amino acids. Germline CDR1 and CDR2: SQVTM and ANQGSEA.

The CDR3 reads CASSQRDMGPSRTDTQYF. CDR3 sequence (DNA): TGCGCCAGCAGCCAACGTGACATGGGGCCCTCTCGCACAGATACGCAGTATTTT. The chain has TRBV4-3 and TRBJ2-3; a weak D match, TRBD1 (5 bases). The CDR3 totals 18 residues. In germline, CDR1 is LGHNA, CDR2 YSLEER. V was cut by 2 bases and J by 1 base, with 19 bases left in between.

In its sample, this clone was seen once. The gene calls are TRBV7-8 and TRBJ2-1, with 12 bases identical to TRBD2. The CDR3 totals 18 residues. V lost 5 bases and J lost 1; bases outside the gene matches: 9. Germline V CDR1 and CDR2: SGHVS, FQNEAQ. The chain's CDR3 is CASSLPGLAGISYNEQFF. The CDR3 DNA sequence: TGTGCCAGCAGCCTCCCCGGACTAGCGGGGATTTCCTACAATGAGCAGTTCTTC.

The V and J genes are TRBV29-1 and TRBJ1-4; 8 bases match TRBD1. The CDR3 length is 17 residues. V gave up 6 bases and J gave up 0 bases; unmatched junction bases: 12. Germline CDR1 reads SQVTM; CDR2 reads ANQGSEA. Here the CDR3 DNA reads TGCAGCGTGAGACCAGGGGGCGTAGGGGCAACTAATGAAAAACTGTTTTTT. Amino acid sequence: CSVRPGGVGATNEKLFF.

This clone was seen a handful of times. The chain employs TRBV7-9 and TRBJ1-6; D ambiguous. Trimming cost V 0 bases and J 8 bases, with 11 bases left between them. CDR1 is SEHNR and CDR2 is FQNEAQ in the germline V gene (reference sequence). The CDR3 has 15 residues. The CDR3 DNA follows: TGTGCCAGCAGCTTAGCGGCACTTAGTGATTCACCCCTCCACTTT. This translates into CASSLAALSDSPLHF.

The chain joins TRBV28 to TRBJ2-3, with D possibly TRBD1 on 6 matching bases. This CDR3 contains 14 residues. Trimming stripped 5 bases from V and 7 bases from J, with 16 bases between. Germline loops: CDR1 MDHEN, CDR2 SYDVKM. CDR3 protein: CASSPPGAPNTQYF. CDR3 nucleotides: TGTGCCAGCAGTCCCCCAGGGGCGCCCAATACGCAGTATTTT.

This chain joins TRBV11-2 and TRBJ2-5; no firm D call. Germline CDR1 reads SGHAT; CDR2 reads FQNNGV. Trimming pared 0 bases from V and 6 bases from J, leaving 5 bases between. The CDR3 runs 12 residues. For the CDR3, the DNA is TGTGCCAGCAGCTTAGAAGGAAAGACCCAGTACTTC. Amino acid sequence: CASSLEGKTQYF. The full variable domain, completed using reference TRBV11-2 and TRBJ2-5, is EAGVAQSPRYKIIEKRQSVAFWCNPISGHATLYWYQQILGQGPKLLIQFQNNGVVDDSQLPKDRFSAERLKGVDSTLKIQPAKLEDSAVYLCASSLEGKTQYFGPGTRLLVL.

This chain joins TRBV19 and TRBJ1-4, with 7 nucleotides matching TRBD1. Germline values: CDR1 LNHDA, CDR2 SQIVND (reference sequence). The CDR3 extends over 15 amino acids. The trim removed 6 bases at V and 6 bases at J, leaving 10 bases unmatched. The CDR3 DNA sequence: TGTGCCAGTAGACAAACACCAGGGGGACATGAAAAACTGTTTTTT. Translation: CASRQTPGGHEKLFF.

The chain combines TRBV7-9 with TRBJ1-2; tentatively, D is TRBD1 (6 bases). V lost 1 base to trimming and J lost 8 bases, with 17 bases between them. From germline, CDR1 is SEHNR and CDR2 FQNEAQ (reference sequence). The CDR3 loop spans 15 amino acids. Written as DNA, the CDR3 is TGTGCCAGCAGCTTAGTGGTACCACAGGGTGGCGGCTACACCTTC. Amino acid sequence: CASSLVVPQGGGYTF.

V gene TRBV6-2 or TRBV6-3 combines with J gene TRBJ1-2, with D tentatively TRBD1 (5 bases). Between the trimmed V and J ends, which lost 0 bases and 0 bases, there was a span of 8 bases. Germline V gene sequence: CDR1 MNHEY, CDR2 SVGEGT. The CDR3 has 15 residues. The CDR3: CASSYSRGTNYGYTF. For the CDR3, the DNA is TGTGCCAGCAGTTACTCGCGGGGGACTAACTATGGCTACACCTTC.

This clone was observed once. This chain uses TRBV20-1 with TRBJ2-7, with TRBD2 matching 7 bases. The length of the CDR3 is 13 residues. The trim removed 3 bases at V and 0 bases at J, leaving 2 bases unmatched. Germline CDR1 reads DFQATT; CDR2 reads SNEGSKA (reference sequence). The CDR3 DNA follows: TGCAGTGCTAGTGGCGGGGGCTCCTACGAGCAGTACTTC. This translates into CSASGGGSYEQYF.

The rearrangement uses TRBV6-2 or TRBV6-3 and TRBJ1-4; no reliable D call. CDR1 and CDR2 from the germline V gene are MNHEY and SVGEGT. The CDR3 spans 16 residues. V lost 0 bases to trimming and J lost 1 base, with 9 bases between them. The DNA for the CDR3 is TGTGCCAGCAGTTACTCGATGGGCTTAACTAATGAAAAACTGTTTTTT. Translation gives CASSYSMGLTNEKLFF.

The rearrangement links TRBV7-9 to TRBJ2-3; 8 bases match TRBD2. The germline gives CDR1 SEHNR, CDR2 FQNEAQ (reference sequence). The CDR3 contains 13 residues. Unmatched junction bases numbered 4, after V lost 7 bases and J lost 4 bases. For the CDR3, the DNA is TGTGCCAGCACGACAGCGGGGGCAGATACGCAGTATTTT. Translated, it gives CASTTAGADTQYF.

This rearrangement joins TRBV7-9 to TRBJ2-3, with TRBD1 matching 7 bases. CDR1 SEHNR and CDR2 FQNEAQ come from the germline V gene (reference sequence). V trimming: 5 bases; J trimming: 2 bases; junction bases outside the gene matches: 7. This CDR3 has 15 amino acids. CDR3 sequence: CASSLGQANTDTQYF. In DNA, the CDR3 is TGTGCCAGCAGCCTAGGACAGGCGAACACAGATACGCAGTATTTT.

This chain uses TRBV2 with TRBJ2-2; D gene ambiguous. The CDR3 length is 16 residues. Trimming left V 4 bases short and J 0 bases short, with 12 bases between. CDR1 SNHLY and CDR2 FYNNEI come from the germline V gene. The CDR3 DNA reads as TGTGCCAGCAGTGTCGAACAAATCTCGAACACCGGGGAGCTGTTTTTT. Protein product: CASSVEQISNTGELFF.

This clone was picked up one time. This rearrangement joins TRBV5-5 to TRBJ1-2, with unresolved D. The CDR3 is 13 residues long. Trimming shortened V by 0 bases and J by 0 bases, and 3 bases separated the two germline ends. Germline values: CDR1 SGHKS, CDR2 YYEKEE (reference sequence). The CDR3, as DNA: TGTGCCAGCAGCTTGGGAACTAACTATGGCTACACCTTC. The encoded protein is CASSLGTNYGYTF.

J is TRBJ2-3 and V is TRBV5-5, with 7 bases that match TRBD2. CDR1 is SGHKS and CDR2 is YYEKEE in the germline V gene (reference sequence). The CDR3 spans 16 residues. Losses at the gene ends were 3 bases for V and 4 bases for J; bases not matched to a gene: 11. The DNA of the CDR3 is TGTGCCAGCAGCTACAAGCCGGGGGGTCTCGCAGATACGCAGTATTTT. Its translation is CASSYKPGGLADTQYF.

V usage is TRBV27 and J usage is TRBJ2-2, with D hard to call. The CDR3 consists of 13 residues. Trimming removed 3 bases at V and 5 bases at J, with 7 bases between. CDR1 and CDR2 (germline): MNHEY, SMNVEV (reference sequence). The CDR3 protein is CASSFGPTGELFF. The CDR3 DNA follows: TGTGCCAGCAGTTTTGGTCCGACCGGGGAGCTGTTTTTT.

V gene TRBV4-3 combines with J gene TRBJ2-7, with D perhaps TRBD2 (5 bases). The CDR3 loop spans 13 amino acids. V lost 2 bases to trimming and J lost 7 bases, with 12 bases between them. CDR1 is LGHNA, CDR2 YSLEER, per germline. The CDR3, as DNA: TGCGCCAGCAGCCAAACTCTACCGGGGGAGCAGTACTTC. It yields the protein CASSQTLPGEQYF.

The chain combines TRBV7-6 with TRBJ2-2, with D uncertain. CDR3 length equals 13 residues. Germline V gene sequence: CDR1 SGHVS, CDR2 FNYEAQ. Trimming shortened V by 5 bases and J by 4 bases, and 8 bases separated the two germline ends. The CDR3 sequence is CASSRTSTGELFF. CDR3 nucleotides: TGTGCCAGCAGCCGGACCTCCACCGGGGAGCTGTTTTTT. Full variable domain (remainder filled in from reference TRBV7-6 and TRBJ2-2): GAGVSQSPRYKVTKRGQDVALRCDPISGHVSLYWYRQALGQGPEFLTYFNYEAQQDKSGLPNDRFSAERPEGSISTLTIQRTEQRDSAMYRCASSRTSTGELFFGEGSRLTVL.